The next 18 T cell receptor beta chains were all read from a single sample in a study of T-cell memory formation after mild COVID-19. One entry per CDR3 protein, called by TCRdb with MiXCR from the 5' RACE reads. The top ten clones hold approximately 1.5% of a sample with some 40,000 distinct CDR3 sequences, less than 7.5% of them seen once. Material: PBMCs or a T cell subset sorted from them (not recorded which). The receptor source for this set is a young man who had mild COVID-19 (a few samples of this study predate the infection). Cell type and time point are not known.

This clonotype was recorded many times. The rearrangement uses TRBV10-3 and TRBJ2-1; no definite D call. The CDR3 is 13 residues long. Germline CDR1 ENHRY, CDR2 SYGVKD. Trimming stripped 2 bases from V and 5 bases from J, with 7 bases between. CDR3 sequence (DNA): TGTGCCATCAGTGAGGACCTGGACAATGAGCAGTTCTTC. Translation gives CAISEDLDNEQFF.

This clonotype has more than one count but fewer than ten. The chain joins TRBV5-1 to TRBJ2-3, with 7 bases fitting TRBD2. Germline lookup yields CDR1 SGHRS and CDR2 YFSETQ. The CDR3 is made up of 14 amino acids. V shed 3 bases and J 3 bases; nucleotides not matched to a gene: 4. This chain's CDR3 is CASSSGLTTDTQYF. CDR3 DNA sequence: TGCGCCAGCAGCTCGGGACTAACGACAGATACGCAGTATTTT. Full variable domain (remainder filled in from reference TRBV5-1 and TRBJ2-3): KAGVTQTPRYLIKTRGQQVTLSCSPISGHRSVSWYQQTPGQGLQFLFEYFSETQRNKGNFPGRFSGRQFSNSRSEMNVSTLELGDSALYLCASSSGLTTDTQYFGPGTRLTVL.

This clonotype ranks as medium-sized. CDR3 sequence: CASSHSDTQYF. The CDR3 DNA follows: TGTGCCAGCAGCCACTCAGATACGCAGTATTTT. The V and J genes are TRBV4-2 and TRBJ2-3, with unresolved D. The germline V gene encodes CDR1 LGHNA and CDR2 YNFKEQ. The CDR3 has 11 residues. Trimming took 3 bases from V and 4 from J, leaving 2 bases between them.

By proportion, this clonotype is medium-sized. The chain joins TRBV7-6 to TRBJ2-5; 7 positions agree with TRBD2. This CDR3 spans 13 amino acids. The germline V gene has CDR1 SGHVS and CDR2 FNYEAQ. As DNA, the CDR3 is TGTGCGAGCGGGAACGGCGGGGCAGAGACCCAGTACTTC. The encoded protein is CASGNGGAETQYF.

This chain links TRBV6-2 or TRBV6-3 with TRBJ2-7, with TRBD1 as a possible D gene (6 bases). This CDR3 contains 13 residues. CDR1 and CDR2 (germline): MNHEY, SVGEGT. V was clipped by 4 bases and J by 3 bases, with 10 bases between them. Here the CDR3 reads CASSFTGFYEQYF. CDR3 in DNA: TGTGCCAGCAGTTTCACAGGGTTCTACGAGCAGTACTTC.

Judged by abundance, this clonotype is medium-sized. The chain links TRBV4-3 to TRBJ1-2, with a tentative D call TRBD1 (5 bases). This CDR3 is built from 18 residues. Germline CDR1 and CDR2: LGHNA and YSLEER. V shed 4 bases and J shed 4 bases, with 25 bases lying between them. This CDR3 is CASSPPPSQTKGLYGYTF. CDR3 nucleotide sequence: TGCGCCAGCAGCCCCCCTCCGTCGCAGACCAAGGGACTCTATGGCTACACCTTC.

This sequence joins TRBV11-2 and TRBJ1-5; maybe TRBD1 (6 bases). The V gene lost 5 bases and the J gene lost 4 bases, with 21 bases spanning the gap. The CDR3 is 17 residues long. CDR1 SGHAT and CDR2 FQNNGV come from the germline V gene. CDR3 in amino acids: CASSNLLGGDRNQPQHF. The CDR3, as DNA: TGTGCCAGCAGCAATCTCCTGGGGGGCGATCGGAATCAGCCCCAGCATTTT.

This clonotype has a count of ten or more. Here the CDR3 DNA reads TGCGCCAGCAGCTTAGAGGTCTACAATGAGCAGTTCTTC. Amino acid sequence: CASSLEVYNEQFF. The chain links TRBV5-1 to TRBJ2-1; D unresolved. The CDR3 consists of 13 residues. Germline assignment: CDR1 SGHRS and CDR2 YFSETQ. Deletions cut 2 bases from V and 3 bases from J, with 6 bases between.

The CDR3 nucleotides are TGTGCCAGCAGCTTACAGGGCGGCTACGAGCAGTACTTC. Its protein product is CASSLQGGYEQYF. This chain joins TRBV7-3 and TRBJ2-7, with D tentatively TRBD1 (5 bases). Trimming cost V 2 bases and J 3 bases, with 8 bases left between them. The CDR3 extends over 13 amino acids. Germline CDR1 and CDR2: SGHTA and FQGTGA.

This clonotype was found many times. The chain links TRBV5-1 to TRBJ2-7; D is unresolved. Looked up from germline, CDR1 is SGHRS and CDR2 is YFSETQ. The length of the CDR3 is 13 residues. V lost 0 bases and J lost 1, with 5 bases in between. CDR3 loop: CASSLEGSYEQYF. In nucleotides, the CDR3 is TGCGCCAGCAGCTTGGAAGGGTCCTACGAGCAGTACTTC.

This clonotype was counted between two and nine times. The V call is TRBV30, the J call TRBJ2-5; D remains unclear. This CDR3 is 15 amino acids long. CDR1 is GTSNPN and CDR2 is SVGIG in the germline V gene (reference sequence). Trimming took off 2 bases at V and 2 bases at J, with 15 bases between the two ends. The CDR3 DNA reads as TGTGCCTGGAGTATACCGGGTTCGTTACAAGAGACCCAGTACTTC. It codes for CAWSIPGSLQETQYF.

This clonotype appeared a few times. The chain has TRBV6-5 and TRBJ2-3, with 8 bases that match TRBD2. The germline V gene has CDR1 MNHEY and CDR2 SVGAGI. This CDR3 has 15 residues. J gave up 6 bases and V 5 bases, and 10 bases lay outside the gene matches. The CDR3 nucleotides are TGTGCCAGCAGTCTCCGTTCGGGGGGGGGCGATACGCAGTATTTT. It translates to CASSLRSGGGDTQYF.

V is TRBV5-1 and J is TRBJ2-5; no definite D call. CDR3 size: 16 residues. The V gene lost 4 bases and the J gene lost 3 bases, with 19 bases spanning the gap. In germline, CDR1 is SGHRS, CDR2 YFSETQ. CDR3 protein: CASSPPWGGSEETQYF. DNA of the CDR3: TGCGCCAGCAGCCCCCCGTGGGGTGGAAGCGAAGAGACCCAGTACTTC.

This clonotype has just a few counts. The CDR3 nucleotides are TGTGCCAGCACCGAGGGGGGACTCTATAGCAATCAGCCCCAGCATTTT. Residues: CASTEGGLYSNQPQHF. This chain uses TRBV2 with TRBJ1-5; the D gene is possibly TRBD1 (6 bases). CDR1 and CDR2 from the germline V gene are SNHLY and FYNNEI. The CDR3 length is 16 residues. V was pared by 7 bases and J by 0 bases, with 16 bases between. Supplemented by reference TRBV2 and TRBJ1-5, the full variable domain reads EPEVTQTPSHQVTQMGQEVILRCVPISNHLYFYWYRQILGQKVEFLVSFYNNEISEKSEIFDDQFSVERPDGSNFTLKIRSTKLEDSAMYFCASTEGGLYSNQPQHFGDGTRLSIL.

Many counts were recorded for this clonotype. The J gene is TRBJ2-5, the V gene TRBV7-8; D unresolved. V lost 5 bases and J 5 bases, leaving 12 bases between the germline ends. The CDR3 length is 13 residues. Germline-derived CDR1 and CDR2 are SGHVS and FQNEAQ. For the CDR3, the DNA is TGTGCCAGCAGCAGAGATTTGGGGGAGACCCAGTACTTC. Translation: CASSRDLGETQYF.

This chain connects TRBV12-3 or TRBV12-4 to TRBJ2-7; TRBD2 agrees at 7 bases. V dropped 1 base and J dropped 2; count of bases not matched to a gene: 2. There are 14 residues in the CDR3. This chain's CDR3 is CASSLGDYPYEQYF. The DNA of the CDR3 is TGTGCCAGCAGTTTAGGGGACTACCCCTACGAGCAGTACTTC.

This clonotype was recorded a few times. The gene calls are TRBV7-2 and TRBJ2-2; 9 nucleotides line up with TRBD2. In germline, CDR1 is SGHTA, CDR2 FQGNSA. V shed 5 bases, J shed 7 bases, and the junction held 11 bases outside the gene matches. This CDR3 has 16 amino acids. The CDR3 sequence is CASSPRGGGAIGELFF. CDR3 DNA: TGTGCCAGCAGCCCACGGGGCGGGGGGGCCATCGGGGAGCTGTTTTTT.

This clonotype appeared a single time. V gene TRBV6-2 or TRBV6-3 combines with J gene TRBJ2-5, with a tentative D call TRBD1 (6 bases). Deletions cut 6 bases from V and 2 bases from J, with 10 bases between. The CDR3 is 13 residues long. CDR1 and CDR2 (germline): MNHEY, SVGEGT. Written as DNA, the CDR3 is TGTGCCAGCAGGAAGGGGGTTCAAGAGACCCAGTACTTC. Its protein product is CASRKGVQETQYF.